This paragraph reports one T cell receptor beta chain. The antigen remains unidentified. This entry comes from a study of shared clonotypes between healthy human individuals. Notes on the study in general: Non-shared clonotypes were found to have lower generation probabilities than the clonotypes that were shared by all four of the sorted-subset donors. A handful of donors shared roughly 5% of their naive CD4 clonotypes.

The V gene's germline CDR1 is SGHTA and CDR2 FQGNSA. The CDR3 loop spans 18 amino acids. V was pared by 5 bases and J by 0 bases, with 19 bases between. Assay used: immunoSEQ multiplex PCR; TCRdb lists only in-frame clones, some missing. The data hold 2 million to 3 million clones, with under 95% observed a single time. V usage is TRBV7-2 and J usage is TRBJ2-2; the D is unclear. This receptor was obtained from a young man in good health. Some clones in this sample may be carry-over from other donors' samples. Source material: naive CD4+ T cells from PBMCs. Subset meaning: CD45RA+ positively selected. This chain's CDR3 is CASSRLTPGRSNTGELFF. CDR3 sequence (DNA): TGTGCCAGCAGCCGCCTGACCCCTGGGCGCTCGAACACCGGGGAGCTGTTTTTT.